This T cell receptor (beta chain) was sequenced for a study of OX40 agonist ivuxolimab in advanced cancers. This CDR3 spans 16 amino acids. V lost 8 bases to trimming and J lost 3 bases; unmatched junction nucleotides: 12. Germline V gene data show CDR1 as SEHNR and CDR2 as FQNEAQ (reference sequence). Here immunoSEQ multiplex PCR was the method, and the copy in TCRdb shows in-frame clones only, minus some. This sample has 60,000 or so clones; 85% occur once, and the top ten carry 4% to 5%. About this clone: Its antigen is unknown.

Findings of the study overall: There were, on average, more expanded clones in CD8+ T cells than in CD4+.

The source of this sequence is an adult with an advanced solid tumor such as melanoma, head and neck, liver or kidney cancer. This chain joins TRBV7-9 and TRBJ2-5, with 10 nucleotides matching TRBD2. The sample here was CD4+ or CD8+ T cells sorted from blood, taken in a trial of the OX40 agonist ivuxolimab. The CDR3: CASQPGGSGREETQYF. Written as DNA, the CDR3 is TGTGCCAGCCAGCCCGGGGGAAGCGGGAGGGAAGAGACCCAGTACTTC.